The T cell receptor beta chain described here comes from a study of molecular identifiers for immune sequencing clone quantification. This clonotype has a count of ten or more. CDR1 is MDHEN, CDR2 SYDVKM, per germline. J gave up 13 bases and V 0 bases, and 9 bases lay outside the gene matches. This CDR3 contains 15 residues. Sorting defined naive CD8 T cells as CD8+CD4-CCR7+CD45RA+. In preparing bulk TCR libraries, previously described methods and listed TCR primers were used. TCRdb re-called the PCR reads with MiXCR, one entry per CDR3 protein. The table records approximately 320,000 distinct CDR3 sequences, roughly a quarter of them present only once.

The chain combines TRBV28 with TRBJ1-4, with TRBD1 identical over 9 bases. Sequences were obtained from naive CD8+ T cells from blood, with Jurkat cell RNA spiked in. Subset given: FACS-sorted CD8+CD4-CCR7+CD45RA+ naive T cells. The receptor's source is a human donor in good health. Some libraries in this study had Jurkat cell RNA spiked in. The CDR3 protein is CASSLWGTGWNGLFF. CDR3 DNA sequence: TGTGCCAGCAGTTTATGGGGGACAGGGTGGAACGGACTGTTTTTT.